The rows below give T cell receptor beta chains drawn from one sample of a study of T cell responses to AZD1222 COVID-19 vaccine. Data came from immunoSEQ multiplex PCR; TCRdb stores just in-frame clones and leaves some out. Among about 100,000 clones listed, roughly 84% were seen once. Source: peripheral blood, taken on day 0 of AZD1222 vaccination. The receptor source for this set is an adult in good health. Each CDR3 is given without its conserved first and last residue. Fields, in order: clone size, V gene, CDR3 protein. Size values are once, few and many counts, or a class for expanded clones, and some rows have none.

clone_size: -; v_call: TRBV24-1; cdr3_aa: ATSDPGQGPGELF
clone_size: -; v_call: TRBV27; cdr3_aa: ASAPSSTDTQY
clone_size: -; v_call: TRBV21-1; cdr3_aa: ANSKPGTDTEAF
clone_size: -; v_call: TRBV4-1; cdr3_aa: ASSHKLFRTGEFNYGYT
clone_size: -; v_call: TRBV9; cdr3_aa: ASSVGQGSYNEQF
clone_size: -; v_call: TRBV18; cdr3_aa: ASSPGTGAHNEQF
clone_size: once; v_call: TRBV3-1/TRBV3-2; cdr3_aa: ASSQGRGEQY
clone_size: -; v_call: TRBV28; cdr3_aa: ASSLGGEGTYNEQF
clone_size: -; v_call: TRBV7-2; cdr3_aa: ASSSGLGPYEQY
clone_size: -; v_call: TRBV27; cdr3_aa: ASSLAGEEETQY
clone_size: -; v_call: TRBV30; cdr3_aa: AWKDNSPLH
clone_size: -; v_call: TRBV2; cdr3_aa: ASSERRTSRHEQF
clone_size: -; v_call: TRBV11-2; cdr3_aa: ASSLVTQNTGELF
clone_size: -; v_call: TRBV9; cdr3_aa: ASRGPGNTEAF
clone_size: -; v_call: TRBV11-3; cdr3_aa: ASSRLAGGQDTQY
clone_size: -; v_call: TRBV21-1; cdr3_aa: ASSKGGWGRRTDTQY
clone_size: -; v_call: TRBV27; cdr3_aa: ASSLGTTGTEAF
clone_size: -; v_call: TRBV4-2; cdr3_aa: ASSQDRAGGQSDTQY
clone_size: few; v_call: TRBV5-1; cdr3_aa: ASSRDINYGYT
clone_size: once; v_call: TRBV12-3/TRBV12-4; cdr3_aa: ASSLEVNQPQH
clone_size: -; v_call: TRBV7-2; cdr3_aa: ASSLGQGWPPQH
clone_size: few; v_call: TRBV4-1; cdr3_aa: ASSQDRGSADTQY
clone_size: -; v_call: TRBV28; cdr3_aa: ASSSLNYGYT
clone_size: once; v_call: TRBV6-5; cdr3_aa: ASSYDRGNTEAF
clone_size: -; v_call: TRBV7-2; cdr3_aa: ASSSWGLEQY
clone_size: -; v_call: TRBV11-3; cdr3_aa: ASSPGQGDLNTEAF
clone_size: -; v_call: TRBV28; cdr3_aa: ASSSGLLGYT
clone_size: -; v_call: TRBV7-9; cdr3_aa: ASSLGVVGQGASGYT
clone_size: -; v_call: TRBV20-1; cdr3_aa: SVTGNTEAF
clone_size: few; v_call: TRBV18; cdr3_aa: ASSPGRGLNQPQH
clone_size: -; v_call: TRBV7-3; cdr3_aa: ASSSPRTGGPNEQF
clone_size: -; v_call: TRBV19; cdr3_aa: ASSTTRTARSYGYT
clone_size: -; v_call: TRBV9; cdr3_aa: ASSEGYGYT
clone_size: -; v_call: TRBV9; cdr3_aa: ASSGELGTDTQY
clone_size: -; v_call: TRBV19; cdr3_aa: ASSTLRLINTEAF
clone_size: -; v_call: TRBV3-1/TRBV3-2; cdr3_aa: ASSPGSYGYT
clone_size: -; v_call: TRBV9; cdr3_aa: ASSVARDETQY
clone_size: -; v_call: TRBV2; cdr3_aa: ASSFMNTEAF
clone_size: -; v_call: TRBV19; cdr3_aa: ASSIERADTEAF
clone_size: -; v_call: TRBV11-2; cdr3_aa: ASSLSGAWGNQPQH
clone_size: -; v_call: TRBV19; cdr3_aa: ASSDQQGRRTEAF
clone_size: -; v_call: TRBV3-1/TRBV3-2; cdr3_aa: ASSATSGGEQY
clone_size: few; v_call: TRBV5-1; cdr3_aa: ASSSTGRSDEKLF
clone_size: few; v_call: TRBV2; cdr3_aa: ASTRQGAGSTDTQY
clone_size: -; v_call: TRBV5-1; cdr3_aa: ASSFQTNTEAF